This record covers a single TCR beta chain. Its antigen is not identified. This entry belongs to a study of persistence of HIV-infected CD4 T cells. Overlapping HIV-1 Gag 15-mer peptides at approximately 1 ug per peptide per mL were used. Sorted nonresponding memory CD4+ T cells were CD40L-negative, CD69-negative, CD45RO-high. Sequencing used immunoSEQ version 4 in survey mode. Here immunoSEQ multiplex PCR was the method, and the copy in TCRdb shows in-frame clones only, minus some. The profile covers approximately 65,000 clones, with less than 85% appearing a single time and 1.5% to 2% taken by the ten largest. Here the sequenced sample was CD4+ T cells sorted from PBMCs after approximately 19-hour stimulation, taken from a patient who received antiretroviral therapy. The clonotype originates from an adult man with HIV who was CMV-seropositive.

DNA of the CDR3: TGTGCCAGCAGTCCCCGGGGGGGTAGCACAGATACGCAGTATTTT. It yields the protein CASSPRGGSTDTQYF. The chain couples TRBV6-6 to TRBJ2-3, with TRBD2 matching 8 bases. Germline CDR1 reads MNHNY; CDR2 reads SVGAGI (reference sequence). Trimming removed 5 bases from V and 0 bases from J; junction bases left unmatched: 4. There are 15 residues in the CDR3.